What follows is one T cell receptor beta chain and its context. Its antigen is still unknown. The sample originates from a study of cytomegalovirus exposure and HLA in healthy donors. Study findings and constraints: Sequencing depth across donors, presence/absence analyses assumed, was roughly uniform. It was confirmed in vitro that a few of the CMV-associated chains were specific for CMV antigens.

The CDR3 runs to 16 residues. When sampled, the donors appeared nominally healthy, though they likely had unrecorded immune exposures. PCR involved 60 Vbeta and 13 Jbeta primers. The protocol was immunoSEQ multiplex PCR, while the TCRdb copy is restricted to in-frame clones and leaves out a portion. There are 200,000 to 250,000 clones in the sample; around four fifths occur only once, and roughly 1.6% lies in the top ten. Input material: PBMCs. The genes are TRBV1 and TRBJ2-1; the D call of TRBD2 is as the table states it, not checked on the DNA. TRBV1 is a recognized pseudogene. This TCR derives from a man aged 45-65 years in good health and CMV-seronegative. CDR3: CTSSHAIGLLDNEQFF. CDR3 nucleotide sequence: TGCACCAGCAGCCATGCCATCGGACTTTTGGACAATGAGCAGTTCTTC.